The 19 T cell receptor beta chains below all came from one sample that was sequenced in a study of blood T cell repertoires in COVID-19. Only in-frame clones appear in the TCRdb table, and some are missing; sequencing was by immunoSEQ multiplex PCR. In the table there are 120,000 or so clones, approximately 71% of which are singletons. The source material was peripheral blood. These receptors were collected from a woman in her 70s with acute or convalescent COVID-19.

The gene calls are TRBV4-3 and TRBJ1-5; 11 bases fit TRBD1. V shed 1 base and J 4 bases; nucleotides not matched to a gene: 9. The CDR3 is 18 residues long. Germline CDR1 LGHNA, CDR2 YSLEER. The CDR3 region has the DNA TGCGCCAGCAGCCAAGGCCCCAGGACAGGGGGCTTTAATCAGCCCCAGCATTTT. Translating it yields CASSQGPRTGGFNQPQHF.

This clone was picked up a small number of times. The J gene is TRBJ2-5, the V gene TRBV6-2 or TRBV6-3; D is unresolved. Per the germline V gene, CDR1 is MNHEY and CDR2 is SVGEGT. V lost 5 bases, J lost 1 base, and 14 bases lay in between. This CDR3 comprises 15 residues. The DNA of the CDR3 is TGTGCCAGCAGTAAACCCCTTGGCGGCCAAGAGACCCAGTACTTC. Protein: CASSKPLGGQETQYF.

This chain joins TRBV5-1 and TRBJ2-2, with 11 bases lining up with TRBD1. CDR1 is SGHRS, CDR2 YFSETQ, per germline. This CDR3 is built from 16 residues. V shed 4 bases, J shed 6 bases, and the junction held 8 bases outside the gene matches. In DNA, the CDR3 is TGCGCCAGCAGCCCCTGGACAGGGGGCGGCTCCGGGGAGCTGTTTTTT. As protein: CASSPWTGGGSGELFF.

The genes are TRBV28 and TRBJ1-1, with 7 nucleotides matching TRBD1. The CDR3 runs 14 residues. Trimming at V came to 6 bases and at J to 1 base, leaving 5 bases not matched to a gene. CDR1 and CDR2 (germline): MDHEN, SYDVKM. The CDR3 DNA reads TGTGCCAGCAGCCCCAGGACAGGGAACACTGAAGCTTTCTTT. It specifies CASSPRTGNTEAFF. The full variable domain, rest sourced from reference TRBV28 and TRBJ1-1, is DVKVTQSSRYLVKRTGEKVFLECVQDMDHENMFWYRQDPGLGLRLIYFSYDVKMKEKGDIPEGYSVSREKKERFSLILESASTNQTSMYLCASSPRTGNTEAFFGQGTRLTVV.

This chain joins TRBV30 and TRBJ2-1; 8 bases are a match to TRBD1. This CDR3 comprises 15 residues. V was clipped by 1 base and J by 12 bases; unmatched bases: 14. Germline values: CDR1 GTSNPN, CDR2 SVGIG (reference sequence). In DNA form, the CDR3 reads TGTGCCTGGAGTGCTGGACAGGGAACGGCTGACGGGCAGTTCTTC. It codes for CAWSAGQGTADGQFF.

The chain's CDR3 is CASSEYGGLAGTDTQYF. Written as DNA, the CDR3 is TGTGCCAGCAGCGAGTATGGGGGACTAGCGGGCACAGATACGCAGTATTTT. The chain employs TRBV9 and TRBJ2-3, with TRBD2 matching over 11 bases. With V trimmed by 3 bases and J by 1 base, 7 bases remained unmatched. The germline CDR1 and CDR2 sequences are SGDLS and YYNGEE. The CDR3 loop spans 17 amino acids.

This clone has a handful of counts. The chain recombines TRBV15 with TRBJ1-1; D remains ambiguous. The V gene lost 1 base and the J gene lost 5 bases, with 5 bases spanning the gap. Germline values: CDR1 LNHNV, CDR2 YYDKDF (reference sequence). CDR3 length equals 12 residues. The CDR3 sequence is CATSRGLTEAFF. DNA for the CDR3: TGTGCCACCAGCAGAGGACTGACTGAAGCTTTCTTT.

For the CDR3, the DNA is TGTGCCAGCAGCCAAGCCGTCTCGGACAGGGGCTACACCTTC. Translated, it gives CASSQAVSDRGYTF. V usage is TRBV3-1 (or the pseudogene TRBV3-2) and J usage is TRBJ1-2; 7 bases match TRBD1. With V trimmed by 1 base and J by 8 bases, 7 bases remained unmatched. The germline V gene encodes CDR1 LGHDT and CDR2 YNNKEL (reference sequence). The CDR3 runs to 14 residues.

A remark on this clone: Other DNA sequences in the same sample also yield this CDR3. The chain joins TRBV5-1 to TRBJ1-1; 7 bases agree with TRBD1. This CDR3 is 14 amino acids long. Germline values: CDR1 SGHRS, CDR2 YFSETQ. With V trimmed by 4 bases and J by 0 bases, 3 bases remained unmatched. CDR3 residues: CASSGGQLNTEAFF. CDR3 DNA: TGCGCCAGCAGCGGGGGACAGCTGAACACTGAAGCTTTCTTT.

The genes are TRBV30 and TRBJ1-2, with D unclear. Looked up from germline, CDR1 is GTSNPN and CDR2 is SVGIG (reference sequence). The CDR3 extends over 12 amino acids. Between the trimmed V and J ends, which lost 0 bases and 4 bases, there was a span of 6 bases. CDR3 in DNA: TGTGCCTGGAGTGTAGGAGGCTATGGCTACACCTTC. Translated: CAWSVGGYGYTF.

The chain has TRBV5-6 and TRBJ2-7; TRBD1 might be the D (7 bases). Germline lookup yields CDR1 SGHDT and CDR2 YYEEEE. This CDR3 has 12 residues. V was cut by 4 bases and J by 6 bases, with 11 bases left in between. CDR3: CASSRQGGEQYF. In DNA, the CDR3 is TGTGCCAGCAGCCGACAGGGAGGCGAGCAGTACTTC.

The chain couples TRBV19 to TRBJ1-2; a weak D match, TRBD1 (6 bases). Germline CDR1 and CDR2: LNHDA and SQIVND (reference sequence). V dropped 10 bases and J dropped 7 bases, with 25 bases sitting between them. There are 15 residues in the CDR3. The CDR3 region is CATRKLGTKSAGYTF. CDR3 DNA sequence: TGTGCCACTCGCAAATTAGGGACAAAGTCTGCTGGCTACACCTTC.

The chain carries TRBV12-3 or TRBV12-4 and TRBJ2-3; D might be TRBD2 (5 bases). The CDR3 length is 13 residues. Deletions cut 6 bases from V and 2 bases from J, with 9 bases between. The CDR3 here is CASSLDFTDTQYF. In DNA form, the CDR3 reads TGTGCCAGCAGCCTGGACTTCACAGATACGCAGTATTTT.

The chain recombines TRBV29-1 with TRBJ1-1; D gene unclear. The CDR3 extends over 11 amino acids. Germline assignment: CDR1 SQVTM and CDR2 ANQGSEA. The ends were cut back, 5 bases at V and 4 bases at J, with 8 bases in the middle. CDR3 protein: CSVREVTEAFF. DNA for the CDR3: TGCAGCGTTAGGGAGGTCACTGAAGCTTTCTTT. The variable domain in full, with the rest retrieved from reference TRBV29-1 and TRBJ1-1, is SAVISQKPSRDICQRGTSLTIQCQVDSQVTMMFWYRQQPGQSLTLIATANQGSEATYESGFVIDKFPISRPNLTFSTLTVSNMSPEDSSIYLCSVREVTEAFFGQGTRLTVV.

J is TRBJ2-5 and V is TRBV27; D not certain. The length of the CDR3 is 13 residues. CDR1 and CDR2 from the germline V gene are MNHEY and SMNVEV (reference sequence). V was trimmed by 8 bases and J by 2 bases, leaving 12 bases between them. CDR3 sequence: CASWKRGQETQYF. The CDR3 DNA follows: TGTGCCAGCTGGAAACGAGGACAAGAGACCCAGTACTTC.

This clone was counted many times. The V and J genes are TRBV9 and TRBJ1-1, with D unclear. The CDR3 loop spans 14 amino acids. Germline CDR1 and CDR2: SGDLS and YYNGEE. V was cut by 2 bases and J by 0 bases, with 8 bases left in between. This CDR3 is CASSVRPLNTEAFF. The CDR3 nucleotides read TGTGCCAGCAGCGTGAGGCCGCTGAACACTGAAGCTTTCTTT.

V usage is TRBV9 and J usage is TRBJ2-5; 9 bases are a match to TRBD2. This CDR3 contains 18 residues. V gave up 10 bases and J gave up 2 bases; unmatched junction bases: 21. The germline V gene encodes CDR1 SGDLS and CDR2 YYNGEE. The CDR3 here is CAVQGSGGQNLGQETQYF. The CDR3 coding sequence is TGTGCCGTACAAGGTAGCGGGGGACAGAACCTCGGTCAAGAGACCCAGTACTTC.

The gene calls are TRBV7-2 and TRBJ1-1; possibly TRBD1 for D (6 bases). The germline gives CDR1 SGHTA, CDR2 FQGNSA. This CDR3 has 14 residues. Trimming removed 5 bases from V and 1 base from J, with 11 bases in between. CDR3 sequence (DNA): TGTGCCAGCAGCCCATGGACAGCGAACACTGAAGCTTTCTTT. It is translated as CASSPWTANTEAFF.

This clone was counted between two and nine times. V and J are TRBV11-2 and TRBJ2-5; weak D call: TRBD2 (5 bases). The germline V gene has CDR1 SGHAT and CDR2 FQNNGV. CDR3 size: 15 residues. Trimming stripped 4 bases from V and 4 bases from J, with 16 bases between. The DNA for the CDR3 is TGTGCCAGCAGCTCGGACTCCGTCGGGGTAGAGACCCAGTACTTC. It is translated as CASSSDSVGVETQYF.